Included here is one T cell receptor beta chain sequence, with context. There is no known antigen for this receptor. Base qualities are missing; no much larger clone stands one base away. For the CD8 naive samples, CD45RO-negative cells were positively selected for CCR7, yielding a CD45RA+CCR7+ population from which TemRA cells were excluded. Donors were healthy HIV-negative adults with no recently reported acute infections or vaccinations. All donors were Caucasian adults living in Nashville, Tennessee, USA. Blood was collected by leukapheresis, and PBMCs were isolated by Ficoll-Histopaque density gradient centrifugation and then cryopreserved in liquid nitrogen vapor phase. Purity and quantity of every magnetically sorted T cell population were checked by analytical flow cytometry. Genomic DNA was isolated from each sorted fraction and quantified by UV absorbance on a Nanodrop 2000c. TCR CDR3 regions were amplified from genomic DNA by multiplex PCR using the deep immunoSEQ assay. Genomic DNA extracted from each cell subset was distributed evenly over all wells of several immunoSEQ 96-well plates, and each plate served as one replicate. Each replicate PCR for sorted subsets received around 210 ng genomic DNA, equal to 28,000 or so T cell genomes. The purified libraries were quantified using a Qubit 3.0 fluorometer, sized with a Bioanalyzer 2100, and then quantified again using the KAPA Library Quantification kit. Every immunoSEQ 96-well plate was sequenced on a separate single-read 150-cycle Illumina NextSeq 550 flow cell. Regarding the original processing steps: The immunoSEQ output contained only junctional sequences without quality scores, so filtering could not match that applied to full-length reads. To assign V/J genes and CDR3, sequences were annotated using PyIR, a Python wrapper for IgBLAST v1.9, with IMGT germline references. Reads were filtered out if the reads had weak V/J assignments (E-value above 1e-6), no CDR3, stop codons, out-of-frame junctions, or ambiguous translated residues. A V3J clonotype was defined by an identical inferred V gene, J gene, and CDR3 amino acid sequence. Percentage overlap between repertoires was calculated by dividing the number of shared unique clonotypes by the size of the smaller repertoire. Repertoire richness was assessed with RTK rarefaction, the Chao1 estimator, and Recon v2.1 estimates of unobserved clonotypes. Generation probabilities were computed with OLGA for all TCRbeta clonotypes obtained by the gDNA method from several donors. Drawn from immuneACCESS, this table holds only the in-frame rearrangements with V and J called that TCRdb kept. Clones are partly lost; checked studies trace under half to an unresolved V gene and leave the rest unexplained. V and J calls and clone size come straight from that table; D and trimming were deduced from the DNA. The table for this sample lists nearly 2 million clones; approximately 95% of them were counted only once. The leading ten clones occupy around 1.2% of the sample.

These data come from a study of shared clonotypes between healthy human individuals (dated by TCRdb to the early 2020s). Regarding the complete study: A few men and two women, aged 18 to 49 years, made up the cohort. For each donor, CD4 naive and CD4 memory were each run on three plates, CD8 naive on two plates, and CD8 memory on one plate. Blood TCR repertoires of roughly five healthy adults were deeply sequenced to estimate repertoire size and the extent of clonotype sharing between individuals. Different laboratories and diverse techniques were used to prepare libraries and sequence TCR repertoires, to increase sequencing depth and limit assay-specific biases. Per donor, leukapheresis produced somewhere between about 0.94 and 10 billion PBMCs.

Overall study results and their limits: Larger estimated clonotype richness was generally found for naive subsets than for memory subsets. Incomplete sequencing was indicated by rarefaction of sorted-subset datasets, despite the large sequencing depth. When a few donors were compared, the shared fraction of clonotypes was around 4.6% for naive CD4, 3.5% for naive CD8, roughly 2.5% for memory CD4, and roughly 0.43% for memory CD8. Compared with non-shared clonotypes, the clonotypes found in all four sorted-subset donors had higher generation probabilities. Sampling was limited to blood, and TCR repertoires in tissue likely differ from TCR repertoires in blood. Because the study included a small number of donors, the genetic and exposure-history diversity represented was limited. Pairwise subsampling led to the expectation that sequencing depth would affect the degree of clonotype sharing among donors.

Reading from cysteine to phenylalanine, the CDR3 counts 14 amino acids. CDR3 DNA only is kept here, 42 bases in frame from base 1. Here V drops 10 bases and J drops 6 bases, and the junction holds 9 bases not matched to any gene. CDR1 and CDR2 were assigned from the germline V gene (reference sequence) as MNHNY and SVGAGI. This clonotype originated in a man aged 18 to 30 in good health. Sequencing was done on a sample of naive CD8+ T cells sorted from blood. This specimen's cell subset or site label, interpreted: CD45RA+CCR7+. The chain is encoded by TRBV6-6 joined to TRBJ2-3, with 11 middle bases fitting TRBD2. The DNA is TGTGCCACCTCGCAAACTAGCGGGAGTGATACGCAGTATTTT. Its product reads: CATSQTSGSDTQYF.